This T cell receptor beta chain comes out of a study of blood T cell repertoires in COVID-19 (TCRdb year 2020). About the investigation overall: Collaborator samples came from the United States, Italy and Spain and covered acute and convalescent phases of COVID-19. The material from the prospective study consisted of cDNA or gDNA derived from T cells, B-cell-depleted T cells, or PBMCs. Deeply sampled blood TCRbeta repertoires from subjects exposed to, actively infected with, or recovered from COVID-19 were included in the dataset. The repertoires were released in a freely available public database meant as a resource for research on the immune response to SARS-CoV-2. The samples were drawn from two sources: the first 160 participants of the ongoing ImmuneRACE study, and approximately 1,300 subjects contributed by 6 global collaborators. Sample metadata almost always included a de-identified subject ID, COVID-19 status, age in years and sex. Where HLA class I and class II types were available, the types were taken from metadata supplied by the sample provider, not from assay-based typing. Study-wide findings and limitations: The amount of clinical and demographic metadata varied by source and participant and was provided uncurated.

The collaborating institutions used their own protocols to collect whole blood in K2EDTA tubes. For TCRbeta analysis, collaborators shipped samples in one of three forms: frozen whole blood, isolated PBMCs, or DNA extracted from either of those sample types. Concerning this clone itself: Its antigen remains undetermined. There are no base qualities to consult, and no much larger clone falls within one base.

The CDR3 starts with the cysteine, ends with the phenylalanine, and has 13 residues. Only the CDR3 DNA stays, 39 bases, in frame from base 1. V sheds 3 bases and J sheds 4 bases, leaving 9 bases between their ends. The CDR1 and CDR2 encoded by the germline V gene are SGHNT and YENEEA. The immunoSEQ Assay, a bias-controlled multiplex PCR, was used to amplify TCRbeta CDR3 regions from genomic DNA. Turning to the authors' computational methods: Within the assay, amplification of reference gene primers was used to estimate how many nucleated cells each sample contained. Sequence reads were collapsed and filtered to measure the absolute abundance of every unique TCRbeta CDR3 rearrangement. For each sample, productive Simpson clonality was calculated as the square root of Simpson's diversity index over productive rearrangements. TCRdb took this table from immuneACCESS and kept in-frame rearrangements with V and J called. Such tables lack part of the clones; where checked against another copy, unresolved V genes explain under half of the gap, and the rest is unexplained. That table furnishes V, J and clone size, whereas the DNA furnished D and trimming. The sample profile shows 150,000 to 200,000 clones; around 90% of them were found once. The biggest ten clones account for about 0.59% of the sample.

The sample consisted of peripheral blood. In this chain, TRBV11-3 is recombined with TRBJ1-1, with the D gene uncertain. This clonotype was sampled from a man aged 45 to 65 with acute or convalescent COVID-19. The DNA sequence reads TGTGCCAGCAGCTTTCAGGTGGGCACTGAAGCTTTCTTT. Translated, it gives CASSFQVGTEAFF.